Below, one T cell receptor beta chain is given with its context. Antigen specificity is unknown. The sample is drawn from a study of T-cell memory formation after mild COVID-19. Study background: TCR clusters were largely donor specific.

Unmatched junction bases numbered 16, after V lost 6 bases and J lost 6 bases. The germline V gene encodes CDR1 ENHRY and CDR2 SYGVKD. The CDR3 is 16 residues long. The study's findings and limits: Some SARS-CoV-2-responding clones were already detected in memory before infection. Nothing showed for sure that second-wave clones peaking on day 37 were SARS-CoV-2 specific.

5'RACE with constant-segment primers built TCRalpha and TCRbeta cDNA libraries with UMIs. TCRdb reprocessed the 5' RACE reads via MiXCR and lists one record per CDR3 protein. This sample has 470,000 or so distinct CDR3 sequences, with 18% found just once. The genes are TRBV10-3 and TRBJ1-2; the match to TRBD1 covers 7 bases. The sequence was collected from a man aged 18 to 29 who had mild COVID-19 (a few samples of this study predate the infection). Cell type and time point are not known. Source material: PBMCs or a T cell subset sorted from them (not recorded which). CDR3 nucleotide sequence: TGTGCCATCAGCGCCCTGAGTACAGGGGCGGCGGATGGCTACACCTTC. This translates into CAISALSTGAADGYTF.